Sequencing of this TCR beta chain was carried out in a study of blood T cell repertoires in COVID-19. Looking at the study overall: In each case, the material was cDNA or gDNA derived from T cells, B-cell-depleted T cells, or PBMCs.

This clone came up once. Authors' methods: Reference gene primer amplification in the assay estimated nucleated cell counts. Only in-frame clones appear in the TCRdb table, and some are missing; sequencing was by immunoSEQ multiplex PCR. The D gene and trimming were derived from the DNA, and the V and J assignments and clone size from that table. Of 280,000 or so clones in the sample, about nine tenths were seen once. With V trimmed by 4 bases and J by 4 bases, 7 bases remained unmatched. The V gene's germline CDR1 is MNHEY and CDR2 SVGAGI. The CDR3 extends over 16 amino acids. The source material was peripheral blood. The gene calls are TRBV6-5 and TRBJ1-5; 10 bases are shared with TRBD1. The clonotype was recovered from a woman aged 55-75 years with acute or convalescent COVID-19. The CDR3 DNA follows: TGTGCCAGCAGTTCCATCGGGACAGGGGTAAATCAGCCCCAGCATTTT. This translates into CASSSIGTGVNQPQHF.